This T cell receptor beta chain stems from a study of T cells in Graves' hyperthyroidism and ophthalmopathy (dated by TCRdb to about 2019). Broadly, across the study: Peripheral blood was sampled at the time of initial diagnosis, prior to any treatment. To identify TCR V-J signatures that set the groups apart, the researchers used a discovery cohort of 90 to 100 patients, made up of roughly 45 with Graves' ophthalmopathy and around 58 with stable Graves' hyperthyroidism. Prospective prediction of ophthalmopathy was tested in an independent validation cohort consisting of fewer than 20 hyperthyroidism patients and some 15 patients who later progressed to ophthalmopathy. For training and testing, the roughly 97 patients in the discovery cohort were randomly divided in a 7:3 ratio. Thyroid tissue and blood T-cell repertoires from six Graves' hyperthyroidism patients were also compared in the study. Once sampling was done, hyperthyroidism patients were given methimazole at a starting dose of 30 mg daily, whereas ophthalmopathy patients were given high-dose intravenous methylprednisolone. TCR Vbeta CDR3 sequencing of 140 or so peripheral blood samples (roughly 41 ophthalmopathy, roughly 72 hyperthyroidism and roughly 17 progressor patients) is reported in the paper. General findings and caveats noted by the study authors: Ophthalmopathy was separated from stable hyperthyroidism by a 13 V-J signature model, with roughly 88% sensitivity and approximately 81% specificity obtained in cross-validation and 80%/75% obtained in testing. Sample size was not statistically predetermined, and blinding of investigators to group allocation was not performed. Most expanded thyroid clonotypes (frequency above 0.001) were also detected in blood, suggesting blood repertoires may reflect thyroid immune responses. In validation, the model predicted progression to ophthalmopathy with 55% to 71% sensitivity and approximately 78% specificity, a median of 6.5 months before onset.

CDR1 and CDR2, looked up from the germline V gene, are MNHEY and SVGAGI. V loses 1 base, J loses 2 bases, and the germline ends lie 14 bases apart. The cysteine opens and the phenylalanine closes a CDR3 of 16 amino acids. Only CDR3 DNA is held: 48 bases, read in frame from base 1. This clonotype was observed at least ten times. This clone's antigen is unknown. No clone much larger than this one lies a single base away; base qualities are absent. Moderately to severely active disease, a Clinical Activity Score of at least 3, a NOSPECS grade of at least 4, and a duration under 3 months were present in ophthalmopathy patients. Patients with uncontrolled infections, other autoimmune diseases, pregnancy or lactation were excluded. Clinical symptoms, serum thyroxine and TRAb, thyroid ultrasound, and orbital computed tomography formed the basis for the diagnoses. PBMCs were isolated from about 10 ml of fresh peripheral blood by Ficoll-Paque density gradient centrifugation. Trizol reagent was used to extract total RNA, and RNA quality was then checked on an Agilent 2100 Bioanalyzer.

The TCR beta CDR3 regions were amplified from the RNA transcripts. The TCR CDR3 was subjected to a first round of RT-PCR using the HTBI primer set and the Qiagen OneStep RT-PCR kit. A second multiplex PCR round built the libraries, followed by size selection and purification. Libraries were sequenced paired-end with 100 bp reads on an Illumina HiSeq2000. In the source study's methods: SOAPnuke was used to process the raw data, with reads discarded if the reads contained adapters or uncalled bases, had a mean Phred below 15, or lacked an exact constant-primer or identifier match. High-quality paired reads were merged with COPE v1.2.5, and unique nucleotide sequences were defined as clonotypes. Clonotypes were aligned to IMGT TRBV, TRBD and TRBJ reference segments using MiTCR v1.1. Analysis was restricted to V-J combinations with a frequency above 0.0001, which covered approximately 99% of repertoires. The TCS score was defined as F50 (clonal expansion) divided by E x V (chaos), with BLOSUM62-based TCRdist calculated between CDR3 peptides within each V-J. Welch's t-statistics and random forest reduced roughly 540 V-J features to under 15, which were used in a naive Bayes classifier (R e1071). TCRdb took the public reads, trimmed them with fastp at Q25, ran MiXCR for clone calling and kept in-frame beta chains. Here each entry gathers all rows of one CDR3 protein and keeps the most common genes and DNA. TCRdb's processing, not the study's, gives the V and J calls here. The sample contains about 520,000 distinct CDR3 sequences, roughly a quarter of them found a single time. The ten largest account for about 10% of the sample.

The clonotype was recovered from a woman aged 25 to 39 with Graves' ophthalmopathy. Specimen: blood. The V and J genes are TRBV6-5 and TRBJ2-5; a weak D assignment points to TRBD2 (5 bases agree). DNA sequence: TGTGCCAGCAGTTACTGGGAGCAACTGGGGCAAGAGACCCAGTACTTC. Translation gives CASSYWEQLGQETQYF.